This T cell receptor (beta chain) was identified in a study of human T cells and chemical hapten exposure (dated by TCRdb to about 2021). About the study as a whole: The libraries were sequenced as a pool, and the TCR yield per sample differed mostly because of small variations in library volumes within the pool. Peripheral blood TCR repertoire changes were tracked in vivo in alopecia patients during primary and secondary sensitization to the hapten diphenylcyclopropenone (DPC). Both TCR alpha and TCR beta chains were sequenced from each blood RNA sample. Overall results and qualifications from the work: Repeated subsampling changed both the strength of the expansion versus patch-test correlation and the threshold at which that correlation became significant. DPC sensitization did not change the number of TCRs with a frequency above 1 in 1000, and there was no evidence of changes in global repertoire structure.

The germline V gene specifies LGHNT as CDR1 and FRNRAP as CDR2. The CDR3 runs 18 amino acids, cysteine and phenylalanine included. Just CDR3 DNA is preserved here, 54 bases in frame from base 1. Compared with germline, V lacks 2 bases and J lacks 3 bases; bases without a gene match: 13. The sample holds many counts of this clonotype. Its antigen is currently not known. One base away there is no much larger clone; base qualities are not given. Sample time point, as interpreted from the label and publication: healthy volunteer bleed at 2 weeks. Total RNA was isolated from unfractionated whole blood collected in Tempus Blood RNA tubes. Five healthy volunteers served as TCR sequencing controls and were bled at day 0, 2 weeks and 6 weeks. Libraries were prepared through RACE. The data were produced on a NextSeq 500. During library preparation, unique molecular identifiers were attached to individual cDNA molecules so that TCRs could be counted in a quantitative, reproducible way. The source study handled its data this way. The median number of TCRs per sample was roughly 94,000, ranging from roughly 20,000 to 700,000. The Decombinator software suite was used to annotate V, J and CDR3 in the TCR reads. Every sample was subsampled to the same number of TCRs (28,000) for the PS versus PT1 abundance plots. Expanded TCRs were defined as absent before sensitization and observed at least eight times at the 2-week time point. TCRdb trimmed the raw reads at Q25, called clones with MiXCR and kept productive beta chains. Merged by CDR3 protein, the rows form single entries marked with the most common genes and DNA. The authors' filters were not applied to this entry. Recorded for this sample are over 45,000 distinct CDR3 sequences; 4.3% of them occurred a single time. Together, the top ten hold approximately 1.7% of the sample.

The origin of this receptor is a female donor in good health. Some clones in this sample may be carry-over from other donors' samples. The V and J segments used are TRBV12-5 and TRBJ2-3, with 8 bases matching TRBD1. Sequencing was performed on whole blood. For the CDR3, the sequence is CASGLPLRGLRETDTQYF. The nucleotides are TGTGCTAGTGGTTTGCCACTCAGGGGGCTCCGTGAAACAGATACGCAGTATTTT.